The clone carrying this T cell receptor beta chain has just one count. Germline V lookup: CDR1 SEHNR, CDR2 FQNEAQ (reference sequence). The CDR3 is 12 amino acids. The V end lost 4 bases, the J end lost 2 bases, and 2 bases lay between the germline ends. This specimen comes from a study of blood T cell repertoires in COVID-19. The protocol was immunoSEQ multiplex PCR, while the TCRdb copy is restricted to in-frame clones and leaves out a portion. The table records roughly 100,000 clones, about 85% of them present only once. This receptor was identified in an older woman with active or convalescent COVID-19. The rearrangement uses TRBV7-9 and TRBJ2-2, with D unclear. Sequencing was carried out using peripheral blood. The CDR3 coding sequence is TGTGCCAGCAGCTCTAACACCGGGGAGCTGTTTTTT. Its translation is CASSSNTGELFF.